The T cell receptor (beta chain) under discussion was sequenced for a study of blood T cell repertoires in COVID-19. TCRdb's copy holds only in-frame clones and misses some; the assay was immunoSEQ multiplex PCR. Of about 330,000 clones detected, around nine tenths appear once; the ten largest clones hold approximately 5%. Living in 20 to 30 US areas, the participants were between roughly 18 and 95 years of age. This clone showed up just a few times. This CDR3 has 13 amino acids. Trimming took 3 bases from V and 6 from J, leaving 8 bases between them. Germline CDR1 is LNHDA and CDR2 is SQIVND (reference sequence).

J is TRBJ2-2 and V is TRBV19, with a weak D call TRBD2 (5 bases). This receptor was obtained from a woman aged 30 to 39 who had recovered from COVID-19. Sequencing was performed on PBMCs or T cells enriched from blood (not recorded which). For the CDR3, the DNA is TGTGCCAGTAGTATCGAGGGTTCCGGGGAGCTGTTTTTT. Protein sequence: CASSIEGSGELFF.